This T cell receptor (beta chain) emerged from a study of shared clonotypes between healthy human individuals. Assay: immunoSEQ multiplex PCR; the TCRdb copy retains only in-frame clones and omits some. This sample has about 510,000 clones; less than 85% occur once, and the top ten carry around 13%. V was pared by 0 bases and J by 9 bases, with 4 bases of the junction left unmatched. The CDR3 totals 16 residues. CDR1 is LGHNT, CDR2 FRNRAP, per germline. The receptor's source is a woman aged 40 to 50 in good health. Some clones in this sample may be carry-over from other donors' samples. The material sequenced was PBMCs. This sequence joins TRBV12-5 and TRBJ2-1; TRBD2 aligns across 14 bases. Here the CDR3 reads CASGLVLTSGRVEQFF. DNA for the CDR3: TGTGCTAGTGGTTTGGTACTGACTAGCGGGAGGGTTGAGCAGTTCTTC. The full variable domain, with the rest looked up from reference TRBV12-5 and TRBJ2-1, is DARVTQTPRHKVTEMGQEVTMRCQPILGHNTVFWYRQTMMQGLELLAYFRNRAPLDDSGMPKDRFSAEMPDATLATLKIQPSEPRDSAVYFCASGLVLTSGRVEQFFGPGTRLTVL.